What follows are 18 T cell receptor beta chains derived from one specimen sequenced in a study of blood T cell repertoires in COVID-19. Only in-frame clones appear in the TCRdb table, and some are missing; sequencing was by immunoSEQ multiplex PCR. The table records roughly 200,000 clones, 84% of them present only once. The specimen was peripheral blood. All receptors come from a woman at least 80 years old with active or convalescent COVID-19.

This clone was picked up a small number of times. The chain has TRBV4-3 and TRBJ1-4, with 10 bases matching TRBD1. The CDR3 spans 16 residues. Germline V gene sequence: CDR1 LGHNA, CDR2 YSLEER. J was trimmed by 7 bases and V by 0 bases; bases with no gene match: 5. The CDR3 region is CASSQDMGQGFEKLFF. CDR3 in DNA: TGCGCCAGCAGCCAAGATATGGGACAGGGGTTTGAAAAACTGTTTTTT.

This clone showed up just a few times. The same CDR3 can be traced to other DNA sequences in this sample. J is TRBJ2-3 and V is TRBV18; 8 positions agree with TRBD1. Losses at the gene ends were 0 bases for V and 1 base for J; bases not matched to a gene: 3. Germline lookup yields CDR1 KGHSH and CDR2 LQKENI. There are 16 residues in the CDR3. The CDR3 bases are TGTGCCAGCTCACCACCGTCGACAGGGGGCACAGATACGCAGTATTTT. This sequence encodes CASSPPSTGGTDTQYF.

The V call is TRBV7-9, the J call TRBJ1-2, with 12 bases lining up with TRBD1. CDR1 and CDR2 from the germline V gene are SEHNR and FQNEAQ (reference sequence). The CDR3 is 16 amino acids. The junction had 7 bases not matched to a gene; V was cut back by 5 bases and J by 3 bases. As DNA, the CDR3 is TGTGCCAGCAGCCCAGGGGACAGGGGGCCCGACTATGGCTACACCTTC. Protein sequence: CASSPGDRGPDYGYTF.

Judged by abundance, this clone is medium-sized. The chain recombines TRBV6-5 with TRBJ2-7, with 9 nucleotides matching TRBD1. Germline V gene data show CDR1 as MNHEY and CDR2 as SVGAGI. This CDR3 comprises 13 residues. The V segment lost 7 bases and the J segment 5 bases; nucleotides outside the gene matches: 6. CDR3 sequence (DNA): TGTGCCAGCATCGGGACAGGGCTTAACGAGCAGTACTTC. Translating it yields CASIGTGLNEQYF.

The rearrangement joins TRBV4-2 to TRBJ1-5; D perhaps matches TRBD1 (6 bases). Trimming pared 6 bases from V and 1 base from J, leaving 13 bases between. CDR1 is LGHNA, CDR2 YNFKEQ, per germline. The CDR3 extends over 15 amino acids. The CDR3 bases are TGTGCCAGCAGGCCATACGACAGGAGCAATCAGCCCCAGCATTTT. It encodes CASRPYDRSNQPQHF.

This clone was seen a single time. The chain combines TRBV14 with TRBJ2-7; TRBD1 matches at 8 bases. V lost 0 bases to trimming and J lost 4 bases; unmatched junction nucleotides: 5. Germline CDR1 is SGHDN and CDR2 is FVKESK. The CDR3 covers 15 residues. As DNA, the CDR3 is TGTGCCAGCAGCCAAGATACAGGGGGATTGTACGAGCAGTACTTC. This gives the protein CASSQDTGGLYEQYF.

This rearrangement joins TRBV5-1 to TRBJ2-5; TRBD2 agrees at 9 bases. In germline, CDR1 is SGHRS, CDR2 YFSETQ. V shed 4 bases, J shed 5 bases, and the junction held 9 bases outside the gene matches. CDR3 length: 15 residues. CDR3 DNA sequence: TGCGCCAGCAGCGGGGGGACTAGCTACTTGGAGACCCAGTACTTC. Translating it yields CASSGGTSYLETQYF.

This clone was counted a few times. The V gene is TRBV5-1, the J gene TRBJ1-6; 8 nucleotides agree with TRBD1. Germline V gene data show CDR1 as SGHRS and CDR2 as YFSETQ. V lost 1 base, J lost 6 bases, and 6 bases stayed unmatched. The CDR3 runs 16 residues. The CDR3 region is CASSLMGTGLNSPLHF. DNA for the CDR3: TGCGCCAGCAGCTTGATGGGGACAGGACTTAATTCACCCCTCCACTTT.

J is TRBJ1-3 and V is TRBV5-6; D is unresolved. V was cut by 5 bases and J by 0 bases, with 6 bases left in between. The germline V gene encodes CDR1 SGHDT and CDR2 YYEEEE. This CDR3 has 13 amino acids. CDR3 residues: CASRSNSGNTIYF. The CDR3 bases are TGTGCCAGCAGATCAAACTCTGGAAACACCATATATTTT.

This chain joins TRBV5-1 and TRBJ1-6; TRBD1 matches at 10 bases. V was pared by 1 base and J by 10 bases, with 5 bases of the junction left unmatched. Germline CDR1 reads SGHRS; CDR2 reads YFSETQ. The CDR3 sequence is 15 residues long. The CDR3: CASSLQGQGRSPLHF. DNA for the CDR3: TGCGCCAGCAGCTTGCAGGGACAGGGGAGATCACCCCTCCACTTT.

This rearrangement joins TRBV12-5 to TRBJ2-2, with TRBD2 matching over 7 bases. Per germline, CDR1 LGHNT and CDR2 FRNRAP. The CDR3 runs to 14 residues. The junction had 4 bases not matched to a gene; V was cut back by 5 bases and J by 4 bases. The chain's CDR3 is CASGRSGTTGELFF. The DNA for the CDR3 is TGTGCTAGTGGTCGCAGCGGGACCACCGGGGAGCTGTTTTTT.

This sequence joins TRBV20-1 and TRBJ1-4; D unresolved. CDR1 and CDR2 (germline): DFQATT, SNEGSKA (reference sequence). The V gene lost 3 bases and the J gene lost 5 bases, with 13 bases spanning the gap. The CDR3 consists of 14 residues. The CDR3 loop reads CSASLSGRNEKLFF. CDR3 in DNA: TGCAGTGCTAGTTTATCGGGGAGGAATGAAAAACTGTTTTTT.

This chain links TRBV30 with TRBJ1-2; 7 bases match TRBD1. V gave up 3 bases and J gave up 3 bases; unmatched junction bases: 4. Looked up from germline, CDR1 is GTSNPN and CDR2 is SVGIG (reference sequence). CDR3 length equals 13 residues. DNA of the CDR3: TGTGCCTGGAGCAGACAGGGCCACTATGGCTACACCTTC. Its protein is CAWSRQGHYGYTF.

This rearrangement joins TRBV21-1 to TRBJ2-7; the table's D gene call, TRBD1, was not cross checked with the DNA. TRBV21-1 is labeled a pseudogene. The CDR3 has 15 residues. The CDR3 reads CASSKMERGLYEQYF. The CDR3 DNA sequence: TGTGCCAGCAGCAAAATGGAGAGGGGGCTCTACGAGCAGTACTTC.

This clone was seen a handful of times. The V and J genes are TRBV5-4 and TRBJ2-7, with TRBD2 identical over 10 bases. CDR1 and CDR2 from the germline V gene are SGHNT and YYREEE (reference sequence). After removal of 0 bases from V and 2 bases from J, the junction contained 5 bases not matched to a gene. This CDR3 region has 16 residues. The CDR3 sequence is CASSLGTSGPPYEQYF. Written as DNA, the CDR3 is TGTGCCAGCAGCTTGGGGACTAGCGGACCTCCCTACGAGCAGTACTTC.

The chain couples TRBV5-1 to TRBJ1-1, with 7 positions matching TRBD1. Germline CDR1 and CDR2: SGHRS and YFSETQ. The CDR3 contains 15 residues. Trimming cost V 1 base and J 2 bases; bases outside gene matches: 5. The CDR3 nucleotides read TGCGCCAGCAGCTTGACTTCAGGGGGTAACACTGAAGCTTTCTTT. It specifies CASSLTSGGNTEAFF.

V gene TRBV7-6 combines with J gene TRBJ2-3, with 13 bases fitting TRBD2. Per the germline V gene, CDR1 is SGHVS and CDR2 is FNYEAQ. The CDR3 is 15 amino acids. J was trimmed by 5 bases and V by 5 bases; bases with no gene match: 4. CDR3: CASSGTSGERDTQYF. The CDR3 DNA reads as TGTGCCAGCAGCGGGACTAGCGGGGAAAGAGATACGCAGTATTTT.

The J gene is TRBJ2-1, the V gene TRBV7-3, with a weak D call TRBD2 (6 bases). CDR3 size: 15 residues. Germline V CDR1 and CDR2: SGHTA, FQGTGA. V lost 0 bases and J 4 bases, leaving 10 bases between the germline ends. CDR3 DNA: TGTGCCAGCAGCTTAACTAGCGGTCCTTACAATGAGCAGTTCTTC. This sequence encodes CASSLTSGPYNEQFF.